A single sample gave rise to the 30 T cell receptor beta chains below, sequenced in a study of shared clonotypes between healthy human individuals. Sequencing was performed with immunoSEQ multiplex PCR; in TCRdb, only in-frame clones are kept and a portion is missing. This sample has around 700,000 clones; about 74% occur once, and the top ten carry around 1.6%. The sample consisted of memory CD4+ T cells sorted from blood. The subset was: CD45RA-negative fraction. These receptors all stem from a young woman in good health.

On this clone: This sample includes further DNA sequences coding for the same CDR3. The chain has TRBV10-2 and TRBJ2-1; maybe TRBD1 (6 bases). Germline V gene data show CDR1 as WSHSY and CDR2 as SAAADI. V was clipped by 4 bases and J by 4 bases, with 11 bases between them. CDR3 size: 14 residues. The CDR3 reads CASSGSTGYNEQFF. The CDR3 DNA sequence: TGCGCCAGCAGTGGGTCGACAGGTTACAATGAGCAGTTCTTC.

The gene calls are TRBV5-1 and TRBJ2-7, with no clear D. Germline V CDR1 and CDR2: SGHRS, YFSETQ. The CDR3 spans 15 residues. The V end lost 2 bases, the J end lost 1 base, and 13 bases lay between the germline ends. The CDR3 spells CASSFRAGPSYEQYF. The CDR3 DNA reads as TGCGCCAGCAGCTTTCGGGCAGGCCCATCCTACGAGCAGTACTTC.

This clone was counted between two and nine times. Given a much more abundant clone one base away, this may be a read error. The J gene is TRBJ2-3, the V gene TRBV6-5; the match to TRBD1 covers 7 bases. V gave up 4 bases and J gave up 3 bases; unmatched junction bases: 1. The CDR3 consists of 13 residues. CDR1 is MNHEY and CDR2 is SVGAGI in the germline V gene. As DNA, the CDR3 is TGTGCCAGCAGTTTCAGGGGGACAGATACGCAGTATTTT. Its translation is CASSFRGTDTQYF.

This clone turned up a few times. The chain uses TRBV6-1 and TRBJ2-1, with 10 bases matching TRBD2. Germline CDR1 reads MNHNS; CDR2 reads SASEGT. This CDR3 contains 15 residues. The V gene end was trimmed by 6 bases and the J gene end by 6 bases; junction bases not matched to a gene: 8. CDR3 sequence (DNA): TGTGCCAGCAGACCCGGGACTAGCGAGGTCAATGAGCAGTTCTTC. Residues: CASRPGTSEVNEQFF.

On this clone: Germline is not matched at one junction end, which may reflect a read error. This chain joins TRBV7-3 and TRBJ1-4; D remains unclear. The germline V gene has CDR1 SGHTA and CDR2 FQGTGA. The CDR3 runs to 16 residues. In nucleotides, the CDR3 is TGTGCCAGCAGCTTAAGTCCAGGACTGAGTAATGAAAAGCTGTTTTTT. Amino acid sequence: CASSLSPGLSNEKLFF.

The gene calls are TRBV5-4 and TRBJ1-1, with a possible D match to TRBD1 (5 bases). With 5 bases removed from V and 1 base from J, the gap between germline ends came to 21 bases. The CDR3 is made up of 17 amino acids. CDR1 and CDR2 from the germline V gene are SGHNT and YYREEE (reference sequence). CDR3 region: CASRSSGAQHANTEAFF. CDR3 DNA: TGTGCCAGCAGGTCAAGCGGGGCCCAGCATGCGAACACTGAAGCTTTCTTT. Supplemented by reference TRBV5-4 and TRBJ1-1, the full variable domain reads ETGVTQSPTHLIKTRGQQVTLRCSSQSGHNTVSWYQQALGQGPQFIFQYYREEENGRGNFPPRFSGLQFPNYSSELNVNALELDDSALYLCASRSSGAQHANTEAFFGQGTRLTVV.

This chain joins TRBV11-2 and TRBJ2-5, with D possibly being TRBD1 (6 bases). The CDR3 sequence is 13 residues long. The V gene lost 5 bases and the J gene lost 3 bases, with 10 bases spanning the gap. Germline V lookup: CDR1 SGHAT, CDR2 FQNNGV. The DNA for the CDR3 is TGTGCCAGCAGCGCAGGACAGAAAGAGACCCAGTACTTC. Translated, it gives CASSAGQKETQYF.

This clone has only one observation. The gene calls are TRBV6-1 and TRBJ1-1; 7 bases map to TRBD1. The V and J ends lost 1 base and 1 base, in that order; junction bases with no gene match: 3. Germline lookup yields CDR1 MNHNS and CDR2 SASEGT. CDR3 length equals 15 residues. The CDR3 DNA sequence: TGTGCCAGCAGTGAAGTTCACAGGGGGAACACTGAAGCTTTCTTT. Translation gives CASSEVHRGNTEAFF.

Comments on this clone: Other DNA sequences within the sample encode an identical CDR3. The V call is TRBV5-1, the J call TRBJ2-3; D is possibly TRBD1 or TRBD2 (6 bases each). Trimming removed 3 bases at V and 6 bases at J, with 14 bases between. The CDR3 consists of 14 residues. Germline values: CDR1 SGHRS, CDR2 YFSETQ. CDR3 sequence: CASSSGARGDTQYF. The DNA of the CDR3 is TGCGCCAGCAGCTCGGGGGCCCGCGGGGATACGCAGTATTTT.

The chain recombines TRBV7-9 with TRBJ1-2; TRBD1 matches at 8 bases. V was clipped by 6 bases and J by 8 bases; unmatched bases: 5. Looked up from germline, CDR1 is SEHNR and CDR2 is FQNEAQ (reference sequence). This CDR3 region has 12 residues. CDR3 in amino acids: CASSKDREGYTF. For the CDR3, the DNA is TGTGCCAGCAGTAAGGACAGGGAAGGCTACACCTTC.

V usage is TRBV6-6 and J usage is TRBJ2-5, with D perhaps TRBD1 or TRBD2 (5 bases each). Germline V CDR1 and CDR2: MNHNY, SVGAGI (reference sequence). V shed 5 bases and J shed 4 bases, with 14 bases lying between them. This CDR3 is 14 amino acids long. CDR3 nucleotide sequence: TGTGCCAGCAGTCCCGGGACGAAGAGAGAGACCCAGTACTTC. It is translated as CASSPGTKRETQYF.

Only one count was recorded for this clone. V and J are TRBV28 and TRBJ1-5; D is possibly TRBD1 (5 bases). The CDR3 contains 15 residues. Germline lookup yields CDR1 MDHEN and CDR2 SYDVKM. The V gene lost 7 bases and the J gene lost 7 bases, with 20 bases spanning the gap. CDR3 nucleotides: TGTGCCAGCACCCGCCTCCGGGACTCTACCCAGCCCCAGCATTTT. Amino acids: CASTRLRDSTQPQHF.

The V and J genes are TRBV5-4 and TRBJ1-4, with 9 bases lining up with TRBD1. This CDR3 comprises 15 residues. V dropped 2 bases and J dropped 10; count of bases not matched to a gene: 9. Per germline, CDR1 SGHNT and CDR2 YYREEE (reference sequence). CDR3 region: CASSFGDRVFGKLFF. The CDR3 region has the DNA TGTGCCAGCAGCTTTGGGGACAGGGTTTTCGGAAAACTGTTTTTT.

The chain couples TRBV5-1 to TRBJ2-3, with 7 bases that match TRBD2. From germline, CDR1 is SGHRS and CDR2 YFSETQ. Losses at the gene ends were 0 bases for V and 3 bases for J; bases not matched to a gene: 4. The CDR3 is 15 amino acids. The CDR3 sequence: CASSLALAETDTQYF. CDR3 in DNA: TGCGCCAGCAGCTTGGCCCTAGCGGAGACAGATACGCAGTATTTT. Together with reference TRBV5-1 and TRBJ2-3, the CDR3 gives the full variable domain: KAGVTQTPRYLIKTRGQQVTLSCSPISGHRSVSWYQQTPGQGLQFLFEYFSETQRNKGNFPGRFSGRQFSNSRSEMNVSTLELGDSALYLCASSLALAETDTQYFGPGTRLTVL.

The chain is built from TRBV11-2 and TRBJ2-2; 11 bases are shared with TRBD1. The CDR3 spans 16 residues. V was clipped by 4 bases and J by 5 bases; unmatched bases: 6. CDR1 and CDR2 (germline): SGHAT, FQNNGV. The CDR3 reads CASSWPGQGVTGELFF. The CDR3 bases are TGTGCCAGCAGCTGGCCGGGACAGGGGGTGACCGGGGAGCTGTTTTTT.

The rearrangement joins TRBV27 to TRBJ1-5; 12 bases map to TRBD1. The CDR3 spans 14 residues. Per the germline V gene, CDR1 is MNHEY and CDR2 is SMNVEV (reference sequence). Trimming removed 6 bases from V and 6 bases from J; junction bases left unmatched: 3. CDR3 sequence reads: CASRGQGAGQPQHF. In DNA form, the CDR3 reads TGTGCCAGCAGGGGACAGGGGGCTGGTCAGCCCCAGCATTTT.

The chain uses TRBV19 and TRBJ2-2; D remains unclear. V shed 3 bases and J shed 4 bases, with 12 bases lying between them. The V gene's germline CDR1 is LNHDA and CDR2 SQIVND (reference sequence). CDR3 length: 15 amino acids. CDR3 protein: CASSISRRATGELFF. The DNA for the CDR3 is TGTGCCAGTAGTATTTCCCGCCGGGCCACCGGGGAGCTGTTTTTT.

This clone has just a few counts. The chain is built from TRBV2 and TRBJ2-7; D might be TRBD2 (5 bases). The CDR3 extends over 12 amino acids. Germline V CDR1 and CDR2: SNHLY, FYNNEI. The V and J ends lost 6 bases and 4 bases respectively, with 10 bases between them. CDR3 nucleotide sequence: TGTGCCAGCAGGCTTGGGAGTTACGAGCAGTACTTC. This translates into CASRLGSYEQYF.

This clone was detected a few times. The chain carries TRBV12-2 and TRBJ2-7; the table gives TRBD2 as D, unverified against the DNA. TRBV12-2 is marked as a pseudogene. This CDR3 spans 15 amino acids. The CDR3 bases are TGTGCAAGTCGCGGAGGGACTAGCGGGAGGTTTGGGCAGTACTTC. It yields the protein CASRGGTSGRFGQYF.

The chain carries TRBV19 and TRBJ2-3; D is possibly TRBD1 (6 bases). Per germline, CDR1 LNHDA and CDR2 SQIVND (reference sequence). This CDR3 is built from 14 residues. V was trimmed by 1 base and J by 6 bases, leaving 11 bases between them. The chain's CDR3 is CASSIVGAWDTQYF. The CDR3 DNA is TGTGCCAGTAGTATAGTGGGGGCATGGGATACGCAGTATTTT.

On this clone: At the DNA level, this CDR3 is encoded by other sequences in the same sample as well. This chain uses TRBV29-1 with TRBJ1-1; 7 bases agree with TRBD1. The CDR3 extends over 13 amino acids. Germline-derived CDR1 and CDR2 are SQVTM and ANQGSEA. The V gene end was trimmed by 6 bases and the J gene end by 2 bases; junction bases not matched to a gene: 6. Here the CDR3 DNA reads TGCAGCGTCCGGACAGGATTAAACACTGAAGCTTTCTTT. Its translation: CSVRTGLNTEAFF.

In its sample, this clone was seen once. CDR3 coding DNA: TGTGCCAGCAGAGGGGCCGGCGGGGGCACAGATACGCAGTATTTT. Encoded protein: CASRGAGGGTDTQYF. The rearrangement uses TRBV6-5 and TRBJ2-3; D is perhaps TRBD2 (6 bases). V shed 6 bases and J shed 1 base, with 14 bases lying between them. This CDR3 has 15 residues. Germline CDR1 MNHEY, CDR2 SVGAGI.

The gene calls are TRBV6-4 and TRBJ2-1; 9 positions match TRBD2. Germline V gene lookup returns CDR1 MRHNA and CDR2 SNTAGT. Trimming at V came to 4 bases and at J to 14 bases, leaving 12 bases not matched to a gene. CDR3 size: 14 residues. Written as DNA, the CDR3 is TGTGCCAGCAGTGTGGATAGCGGGAGAGTAGGAAAGTTCTTC. It specifies CASSVDSGRVGKFF.

V and J are TRBV4-1 and TRBJ1-5; perhaps TRBD1 as D (5 bases). Germline CDR1 reads MGHRA; CDR2 reads YSYEKL. Trimming left V 4 bases short and J 7 bases short, with 23 bases between. The CDR3 has 17 residues. Here the CDR3 DNA reads TGCGCCAGCAGCCTCGAACCCCGAGGGGCGCAACCACAGCCCCAGCATTTT. As protein: CASSLEPRGAQPQPQHF.

V and J are TRBV19 and TRBJ2-7; D is possibly TRBD1 or TRBD2 (8 bases each). The CDR3 totals 13 residues. V gave up 6 bases and J gave up 6 bases, with 15 bases separating them. CDR1 and CDR2 (germline): LNHDA, SQIVND (reference sequence). Here the CDR3 DNA reads TGTGCCAGTAGCCGGGGGGGGACAGGCGAGCAGTACTTC. This encodes CASSRGGTGEQYF.

This sequence joins TRBV5-1 and TRBJ2-6; D ambiguous. V dropped 0 bases and J dropped 0 bases, with 7 bases sitting between them. Per the germline V gene, CDR1 is SGHRS and CDR2 is YFSETQ. This CDR3 region has 16 residues. The CDR3 nucleotides read TGCGCCAGCAGCTTGGTTTTCCGCTCTGGGGCCAACGTCCTGACTTTC. Protein product: CASSLVFRSGANVLTF.

The J gene is TRBJ2-7, the V gene TRBV5-1; 14 nucleotides line up with TRBD2. CDR1 and CDR2 from the germline V gene are SGHRS and YFSETQ. The CDR3 consists of 13 residues. The V gene end was trimmed by 7 bases and the J gene end by 3 bases; junction bases not matched to a gene: 0. The CDR3 nucleotides read TGCGCCAGCGGACTAGCGGGAGGCTACGAGCAGTACTTC. Translation: CASGLAGGYEQYF.

This clone was recorded a few times. The gene calls are TRBV2 and TRBJ1-1; D may be TRBD1 (5 bases). V gave up 6 bases and J gave up 5 bases, with 16 bases separating them. This CDR3 has 14 residues. In germline, CDR1 is SNHLY, CDR2 FYNNEI. CDR3 DNA sequence: TGTGCCAGCAGACCGGACACCGGCAGGACTGAAGCTTTCTTT. It specifies CASRPDTGRTEAFF. Combining the CDR3 with reference TRBV2 and TRBJ1-1 gives the whole variable domain EPEVTQTPSHQVTQMGQEVILRCVPISNHLYFYWYRQILGQKVEFLVSFYNNEISEKSEIFDDQFSVERPDGSNFTLKIRSTKLEDSAMYFCASRPDTGRTEAFFGQGTRLTVV.

This clone was recorded many times. Other DNA sequences in the same sample also yield this CDR3. The chain carries TRBV2 and TRBJ1-4, with D maybe TRBD1 (5 bases). CDR3 size: 14 residues. V lost 8 bases to trimming and J lost 3 bases, with 13 bases between them. The germline V gene has CDR1 SNHLY and CDR2 FYNNEI. DNA of the CDR3: TGTGCCAGCGGAGAAGGGACCGCTAATGAAAAACTGTTTTTT. Its protein product is CASGEGTANEKLFF.

The chain combines TRBV7-9 with TRBJ2-5; 8 nucleotides match TRBD1. The junction had 11 bases not matched to a gene; V was cut back by 6 bases and J by 5 bases. The germline V gene has CDR1 SEHNR and CDR2 FQNEAQ (reference sequence). The CDR3 has 15 residues. The CDR3 is CASSKRTGSVETQYF. CDR3 DNA: TGTGCCAGCAGTAAACGGACAGGGTCGGTGGAGACCCAGTACTTC.